The present TCR beta chain was sequenced within a study of naive and memory T cell subsets. General observations from the study: A few larger clonotypes appeared in naive repertoires, especially CD8, possibly memory cells re-expressing CD45RA. TCR counts from RNA may reflect activation-linked expression changes. Over 95% of naive TCR sequences appeared only once, unlike memory subsets.

Comments on this clonotype: Its antigen is currently unknown.

The CDR3 has 15 amino acids. The germline V and J ends were trimmed by 6 bases and 8 bases, with 20 bases remaining between them. Germline loops: CDR1 LGHNT, CDR2 FRNRAP. Two oligonucleotides, mixed equimolar, formed the beta constant-region primer covering TRBC1 and TRBC2. The ligated cDNA underwent four PCR rounds using SP2 and nested alpha and beta constant-region primers. TCRdb independently ran MiXCR on the UMI-ligation and nested PCR reads; one entry per CDR3 protein. This sample has roughly 100,000 distinct CDR3 sequences, with approximately 14% found just once. The sequence was obtained from a human donor in good health. The J gene is TRBJ2-1, the V gene TRBV12-5; no definite D call. The sequencing sample was made of naive CD8+ T cells from blood. CDR3 protein: CASGEPPGSRHEQFF. In DNA, the CDR3 is TGTGCTAGTGGCGAACCCCCCGGTAGTAGGCATGAGCAGTTCTTC.